The next 3 T cell receptor beta chains were all read from a single sample in a study of OX40 agonist ivuxolimab in advanced cancers. The repertoire was sequenced with immunoSEQ multiplex PCR; TCRdb's copy has only in-frame clones and lacks some. This table has 70,000 to 95,000 clones, approximately 79% appearing once. The sample in question was CD4+ or CD8+ T cells sorted from blood, obtained in a trial of the OX40 agonist ivuxolimab. These receptors all stem from an adult with an advanced solid tumor such as melanoma, head and neck, liver or kidney cancer.

The rearrangement joins TRBV7-9 to TRBJ2-5, with TRBD1 matching over 8 bases. V lost 1 base and J lost 5; bases outside the gene matches: 9. Germline V lookup: CDR1 SEHNR, CDR2 FQNEAQ (reference sequence). The CDR3 consists of 16 residues. The chain's CDR3 is CASSLDPGQGRETQYF. In DNA, the CDR3 is TGTGCCAGCAGCTTAGATCCTGGACAGGGAAGGGAGACCCAGTACTTC.

This clone has more than one count but fewer than ten. The chain carries TRBV5-4 and TRBJ1-1, with 7 bases fitting TRBD1. This CDR3 has 14 residues. CDR1 and CDR2 (germline): SGHNT, YYREEE (reference sequence). With 3 bases clipped from V and 3 bases from J, the junction kept 5 bases outside the gene matches. CDR3: CASSSRTGHTEAFF. CDR3 DNA: TGTGCCAGCAGCTCGCGGACAGGCCACACTGAAGCTTTCTTT.

V and J are TRBV6-1 and TRBJ1-2, with no clear D. Per the germline V gene, CDR1 is MNHNS and CDR2 is SASEGT. V lost 1 base and J 3 bases, leaving 6 bases between the germline ends. The CDR3 is 13 residues long. CDR3 sequence (DNA): TGTGCCAGCAGTGAAGGATTCTACTATGGCTACACCTTC. Residues: CASSEGFYYGYTF.